A selection of T cell receptor beta chains follows, all from one sample in a study of early T cells in non-severe SARS-CoV-2 infection. Each CDR3 protein is one row after TCRdb ran MiXCR on the 5' RACE reads. Among about 67,000 distinct CDR3 sequences listed, 9% to 10% were seen once. Source: whole blood, taken at baseline. These receptor sequences come from an adult who was a healthcare worker with PCR-confirmed SARS-CoV-2 infection or an uninfected control (not recorded which). Each CDR3 is given with its conserved first and last residue. The D gene is left open where the match is weak. Size tells how often a clone was seen (once, few, many) or the class of an expanded clone, and some rows leave it out.

v_gene: TRBV18; j_gene: TRBJ2-2; d_gene: TRBD1; abundance: many; CDR3nt: TGTGCCAGCTCCCGACAGGGCGAAAACACCGGGGAGCTGTTTTTT; CDR3aa: CASSRQGENTGELFF
v_gene: TRBV20-1; j_gene: TRBJ1-1; d_gene: TRBD1; abundance: many; CDR3nt: TGCAGTGCTAGACAGGGGGACACTGAAGCTTTCTTT; CDR3aa: CSARQGDTEAFF
v_gene: TRBV7-7; j_gene: TRBJ2-1; d_gene: TRBD2; abundance: many; CDR3nt: TGTGCCAAGAAGCTAGCGGCCGCCCGCGCCGTATTTCCCTACAATGAGCAGTTCTTC; CDR3aa: CAKKLAAARAVFPYNEQFF
v_gene: TRBV19; j_gene: TRBJ1-5; d_gene: NA; abundance: many; CDR3nt: TGTGCCAGTAGCCCGACAAATAGCAATCAGCCCCAGCATTTT; CDR3aa: CASSPTNSNQPQHF
v_gene: TRBV27; j_gene: TRBJ2-1; d_gene: NA; abundance: NA; CDR3nt: TGTGCCAGCAGTTTATGGGTGGGGGGCCCCTACAATGAGCAGTTCTTC; CDR3aa: CASSLWVGGPYNEQFF
v_gene: TRBV7-8; j_gene: TRBJ2-5; d_gene: NA; abundance: NA; CDR3nt: TGTGCCAGCAGCGCTGGGACTCGCGGGGAGACCCAGTACTTC; CDR3aa: CASSAGTRGETQYF
v_gene: TRBV9; j_gene: TRBJ2-7; d_gene: TRBD1; abundance: many; CDR3nt: TGTGCCAGCAGCGCAGGGACGGGACAGGGGTTCTACGAGCAGTACTTC; CDR3aa: CASSAGTGQGFYEQYF
v_gene: TRBV6-4; j_gene: TRBJ1-2; d_gene: NA; abundance: NA; CDR3nt: TGTGCCAGCAGTTCACCCGGACAGTATGGCTACACCTTC; CDR3aa: CASSSPGQYGYTF
v_gene: TRBV5-1; j_gene: TRBJ1-2; d_gene: TRBD1; abundance: NA; CDR3nt: TGCGCCAGCAGAACAGGGGTGGAGGTCTATGGCTACACCTTC; CDR3aa: CASRTGVEVYGYTF
v_gene: TRBV7-2; j_gene: TRBJ2-7; d_gene: TRBD2; abundance: few; CDR3nt: TGTGCCAGCAGCTTTTTCGCGGGGGACTACGAGCAGTACTTC; CDR3aa: CASSFFAGDYEQYF
v_gene: TRBV24-1; j_gene: TRBJ2-1; d_gene: NA; abundance: few; CDR3nt: TGTGCCACCTCTGGGGTTGGGCTTCGGTTCTTC; CDR3aa: CATSGVGLRFF
v_gene: TRBV4-2; j_gene: TRBJ1-1; d_gene: NA; abundance: few; CDR3nt: TGTGCCAGCAGCACAGAGTTGAACACTGAAGCTTTCTTT; CDR3aa: CASSTELNTEAFF
v_gene: TRBV6-1; j_gene: TRBJ2-5; d_gene: TRBD1; abundance: medium-sized; CDR3nt: TGTGCCGGACAGGGTATAGGAGAGACCCAGTACTTC; CDR3aa: CAGQGIGETQYF
v_gene: TRBV7-2; j_gene: TRBJ2-7; d_gene: NA; abundance: many; CDR3nt: TGTGCCAGCAGCTCTCACATGACCCAAACCTACGAGCAGTACTTC; CDR3aa: CASSSHMTQTYEQYF
v_gene: TRBV7-9; j_gene: TRBJ2-3; d_gene: NA; abundance: few; CDR3nt: TGTGCCAGCAGCATAGCCAGCGGGCAGTCAGATACGCAGTATTTT; CDR3aa: CASSIASGQSDTQYF
v_gene: TRBV7-9; j_gene: TRBJ2-1; d_gene: NA; abundance: many; CDR3nt: TGTGCCAGCAGCCCCTTCGTCACGGGAGAGGGATCTTTGGGGCAGTTCTTC; CDR3aa: CASSPFVTGEGSLGQFF
v_gene: TRBV6-2/TRBV6-3; j_gene: TRBJ1-1; d_gene: NA; abundance: many; CDR3nt: TGTGCCAGCAGTTACTCGGAAGCTCACACTGAAGCTTTCTTT; CDR3aa: CASSYSEAHTEAFF
v_gene: TRBV4-1; j_gene: TRBJ1-6; d_gene: NA; abundance: NA; CDR3nt: TGCGCCAGCAGCCTTGGGACGCACTACCATAATTCACCCCTCCACTTT; CDR3aa: CASSLGTHYHNSPLHF
v_gene: TRBV20-1; j_gene: TRBJ2-5; d_gene: NA; abundance: many; CDR3nt: TGCAGTGCAAAGCAAGAGACCCAGTACTTC; CDR3aa: CSAKQETQYF
v_gene: TRBV7-6; j_gene: TRBJ2-1; d_gene: TRBD2; abundance: many; CDR3nt: TGTGCCAGCAGCTCACTTAGCGGGAGCCAATACAATGAGCAGTTCTTC; CDR3aa: CASSSLSGSQYNEQFF
v_gene: TRBV2; j_gene: TRBJ2-1; d_gene: TRBD2; abundance: NA; CDR3nt: TGTGCCAGCAATGAACTAGCGGTCTACAATGAGCAGTTCTTC; CDR3aa: CASNELAVYNEQFF
v_gene: TRBV29-1; j_gene: TRBJ1-2; d_gene: NA; abundance: many; CDR3nt: TGCAGCGGAATTGGCAACTATGGCTACACCTTC; CDR3aa: CSGIGNYGYTF
v_gene: TRBV28; j_gene: TRBJ2-1; d_gene: TRBD1; abundance: NA; CDR3nt: TGTGCCAGCACGAGGGGGCACAATGAGCAGTTCTTC; CDR3aa: CASTRGHNEQFF
v_gene: TRBV14; j_gene: TRBJ2-1; d_gene: NA; abundance: few; CDR3nt: TGTGCCAGCAGCCAAGCCACATTCAGTGAGCAGTTCTTC; CDR3aa: CASSQATFSEQFF
v_gene: TRBV7-2; j_gene: TRBJ2-3; d_gene: NA; abundance: NA; CDR3nt: TGTGCCAGCAGCTTGGGCGGGCCTAGCCTCCAGTATTTT; CDR3aa: CASSLGGPSLQYF
v_gene: TRBV7-6; j_gene: TRBJ1-3; d_gene: NA; abundance: NA; CDR3nt: TGTGCCAGCAGCTTCCACACCCGGGACCAAAAAACTGGAAACACCATATATTTT; CDR3aa: CASSFHTRDQKTGNTIYF
v_gene: TRBV20-1; j_gene: TRBJ2-3; d_gene: NA; abundance: NA; CDR3nt: TGCAGTGCCCCCTCCAGGCGGGTTAGCACAGATACGCAGTATTTT; CDR3aa: CSAPSRRVSTDTQYF
v_gene: TRBV30; j_gene: TRBJ1-1; d_gene: NA; abundance: NA; CDR3nt: TGTGCCTGGAGTCCGATCGGTGGACAACTGAACACTGAAGCTTTCTTT; CDR3aa: CAWSPIGGQLNTEAFF
v_gene: TRBV5-1; j_gene: TRBJ2-1; d_gene: NA; abundance: NA; CDR3nt: TGCGCCAGCCCCTGGCGGGATACGAATGAGCAGTTCTTC; CDR3aa: CASPWRDTNEQFF
v_gene: TRBV6-5; j_gene: TRBJ2-3; d_gene: TRBD2; abundance: NA; CDR3nt: TGTGCCAGCAGACGGGAGGGCCTCACAGATACGCAGTATTTT; CDR3aa: CASRREGLTDTQYF
v_gene: TRBV12-3/TRBV12-4; j_gene: TRBJ1-2; d_gene: NA; abundance: many; CDR3nt: TGTGCCAGCAGTTTTGGTGGGCAGGGAGTTTTCGTTGGCTACACCTTC; CDR3aa: CASSFGGQGVFVGYTF
v_gene: TRBV2; j_gene: TRBJ1-4; d_gene: NA; abundance: many; CDR3nt: TGTGCCAGCAGTGCGTTCCAGGACGGAGAAAAACTGTTTTTT; CDR3aa: CASSAFQDGEKLFF
v_gene: TRBV2; j_gene: TRBJ1-2; d_gene: TRBD1; abundance: many; CDR3nt: TGTGCCAGCTACGATCCTAAACAGGGGGGTAACTATGGCTACACCTTC; CDR3aa: CASYDPKQGGNYGYTF
v_gene: TRBV6-5; j_gene: TRBJ1-6; d_gene: TRBD1; abundance: few; CDR3nt: TGTGCCAGCAGTCGCCGACAGGGAACCTATAATTCACCCCTCCACTTT; CDR3aa: CASSRRQGTYNSPLHF
v_gene: TRBV6-1; j_gene: TRBJ2-7; d_gene: NA; abundance: many; CDR3nt: TGTGCCAGCAGTGACCGCGCAGGCGATAGCTCCTACGAGCAGTACTTC; CDR3aa: CASSDRAGDSSYEQYF
v_gene: TRBV7-2; j_gene: TRBJ2-3; d_gene: TRBD1; abundance: few; CDR3nt: TGTGCCAGCAGCCCGTCGGGGACAGGGGTAGATACGCAGTATTTT; CDR3aa: CASSPSGTGVDTQYF
v_gene: TRBV28; j_gene: TRBJ2-7; d_gene: NA; abundance: many; CDR3nt: TGTGCCACCCGAGACAGCAGCTCCTACGAGCAGTACTTC; CDR3aa: CATRDSSSYEQYF
v_gene: TRBV28; j_gene: TRBJ2-2; d_gene: NA; abundance: many; CDR3nt: TGTGCCAGCAGTCAGGGGCGGACCGGGGAGCTGTTTTTT; CDR3aa: CASSQGRTGELFF
v_gene: TRBV7-2; j_gene: TRBJ1-5; d_gene: NA; abundance: few; CDR3nt: TGTGCCAGCAGCATCGTGGGCGGAAATCAGCCCCAGCATTTT; CDR3aa: CASSIVGGNQPQHF
v_gene: TRBV20-1; j_gene: TRBJ2-7; d_gene: NA; abundance: many; CDR3nt: TGCAGTGCTAGAGCTGACAGACACTACGAGCAGTACTTC; CDR3aa: CSARADRHYEQYF
v_gene: TRBV28; j_gene: TRBJ2-7; d_gene: TRBD2; abundance: NA; CDR3nt: TGTGCCAGCAGTGGCCCGACCGGGACTAAAAACGAGCAGTACTTC; CDR3aa: CASSGPTGTKNEQYF
v_gene: TRBV28; j_gene: TRBJ2-5; d_gene: NA; abundance: many; CDR3nt: TGTGCCAGCGAGTGGGCGGGGATGGATCAAGAGACCCAGTACTTC; CDR3aa: CASEWAGMDQETQYF
v_gene: TRBV28; j_gene: TRBJ1-5; d_gene: TRBD1; abundance: NA; CDR3nt: TGTGCCAGCAGTTTTTCGACAGGGGACAGCAATCAGCCCCAGCATTTT; CDR3aa: CASSFSTGDSNQPQHF
v_gene: TRBV5-1; j_gene: TRBJ2-7; d_gene: NA; abundance: many; CDR3nt: TGCGCCAGCAGCCCGAGCCGGGCCGGAGGAAAATTATCCTACGAGCAGTACTTC; CDR3aa: CASSPSRAGGKLSYEQYF
v_gene: TRBV6-6; j_gene: TRBJ1-1; d_gene: NA; abundance: few; CDR3nt: TGTGCCAGCAGTTTGGACGGGCAGGCGAACACTGAAGCTTTCTTT; CDR3aa: CASSLDGQANTEAFF